A single sample gave rise to the 10 T cell receptor beta chains below, sequenced in a study of T-cell reconstitution after alpha-beta-depleted transplantation in children. Unique molecular identifiers tagged the TCRbeta library. TCRdb processed the PCR reads anew with MiXCR; each CDR3 protein has one entry. The table shows hundreds of thousands of distinct CDR3 sequences, with around 11% occurring only once. The sample consisted of PBMCs from the stem cell graft donor, taken from the stem cell graft. These receptors all come from a human donor who donated a stem cell graft to a child with acute lymphoblastic leukemia.

The rearrangement links TRBV6-5 to TRBJ2-5; TRBD2 agrees at 7 bases. Trimming cost V 6 bases and J 7 bases; bases outside gene matches: 5. Germline CDR1 MNHEY, CDR2 SVGAGI. This CDR3 has 12 amino acids. The DNA of the CDR3 is TGTGCCAGCAGGGGAGGGACTATGACCCAGTACTTC. Translated: CASRGGTMTQYF.

This clonotype was counted many times. The chain carries TRBV7-9 and TRBJ2-7; no reliable D call. CDR1 SEHNR and CDR2 FQNEAQ come from the germline V gene (reference sequence). The CDR3 has 11 residues. V lost 7 bases, J lost 4 bases, and 8 bases lay in between. This chain's CDR3 is CASKVEYEQYF. The CDR3 DNA sequence: TGTGCCAGCAAAGTCGAGTACGAGCAGTACTTC. The variable domain in full, completed from reference TRBV7-9 and TRBJ2-7, reads DTGVSQNPRHKITKRGQNVTFRCDPISEHNRLYWYRQTLGQGPEFLTYFQNEAQLEKSRLLSDRFSAERPKGSFSTLEIQRTEQGDSAMYLCASKVEYEQYFGPGTRLTVT.

The sample holds many counts of this clonotype. J is TRBJ1-1 and V is TRBV6-2 or TRBV6-3; tentative D call: TRBD1 (6 bases). Germline V gene data show CDR1 as MNHEY and CDR2 as SVGEGT. This CDR3 contains 12 residues. Trimming took off 5 bases at V and 10 bases at J, with 14 bases between the two ends. The CDR3 protein is CASSLQGNAAFF. The DNA of the CDR3 is TGTGCCAGCAGTCTACAGGGAAATGCAGCTTTCTTT.

This clonotype occurred many times. The chain joins TRBV14 to TRBJ2-3; 10 positions match TRBD2. Per germline, CDR1 SGHDN and CDR2 FVKESK. V lost 0 bases, J lost 0 bases, and 12 bases stayed unmatched. There are 20 residues in the CDR3. The CDR3 sequence is CASSQDQLTSGFPSTDTQYF. CDR3 bases: TGTGCCAGCAGCCAAGATCAGTTGACTAGCGGGTTCCCAAGCACAGATACGCAGTATTTT.

This clonotype was seen ten or more times. The chain carries TRBV7-2 and TRBJ2-7; tentative D call: TRBD2 (6 bases). V lost 4 bases to trimming and J lost 9 bases, with 16 bases between them. This CDR3 contains 13 residues. CDR1 is SGHTA, CDR2 FQGNSA, per germline. Written as DNA, the CDR3 is TGTGCCAGCAGCTGGGGTCGGGAGTGGTGGCAGTACTTC. Translated, it gives CASSWGREWWQYF.

This clonotype was counted only a few times. The V and J genes are TRBV10-2 and TRBJ1-5; D is undetermined. This CDR3 is built from 16 residues. The ends were cut back, 3 bases at V and 8 bases at J, with 20 bases in the middle. In germline, CDR1 is WSHSY, CDR2 SAAADI. This chain's CDR3 is CASSEIGGMHIEPQHF. CDR3 coding DNA: TGCGCCAGCAGTGAAATAGGAGGGATGCATATTGAGCCCCAGCATTTT.

This clonotype was seen many times. The chain joins TRBV20-1 to TRBJ2-5; D remains unclear. The V gene lost 6 bases and the J gene lost 2 bases, with 10 bases spanning the gap. Germline V gene data show CDR1 as DFQATT and CDR2 as SNEGSKA (reference sequence). The CDR3 contains 12 residues. Here the CDR3 reads CSAPVGQETQYF. Here the CDR3 DNA reads TGCAGTGCGCCTGTGGGGCAAGAGACCCAGTACTTC.

At least ten counts were recorded for this clonotype. Written as DNA, the CDR3 is TGTGCCAGCAGTCCCCCGGGGGTTGGGGCTGAAGCTTTCTTT. Its translation: CASSPPGVGAEAFF. The rearrangement joins TRBV6-5 to TRBJ1-1; D is possibly TRBD1 (5 bases). Trimming removed 5 bases from V and 6 bases from J, with 16 bases in between. The length of the CDR3 is 14 residues. The germline V gene encodes CDR1 MNHEY and CDR2 SVGAGI.

This clonotype was seen repeatedly, ten times or more. The chain links TRBV12-3 or TRBV12-4 to TRBJ1-5; D is possibly TRBD1 (5 bases). This CDR3 region has 14 residues. V lost 3 bases and J 3 bases, leaving 9 bases between the germline ends. The CDR3 loop is CASSFRGNNQPQHF. The CDR3 DNA reads TGTGCCAGCAGTTTTCGGGGGAACAATCAGCCCCAGCATTTT.

This clonotype was seen repeatedly, ten times or more. At one of its ends the junction is not consistent with the germline gene, which may arise from a read error. The chain is built from TRBV29-1 and TRBJ2-7; D might be TRBD1 or TRBD2, each matching 5 bases. From germline, CDR1 is SQVTM and CDR2 ANQGSEA. The length of the CDR3 is 11 residues. CDR3 sequence reads: CSVENPPGRHF. The CDR3 DNA follows: TGCAGCGTTGAAAATCCTCCGGGACGACACTTC.